Reported below is one TCR beta chain. What it binds is not known. This CDR3 region has 20 residues. CDR1 and CDR2 (germline): LGHNA, YNFKEQ. J was trimmed by 0 bases and V by 2 bases; bases with no gene match: 12. This specimen comes from a study of cytomegalovirus exposure and HLA in healthy donors. General observations from the study: Later genetic work tied a missense DCLRE1C variant to beta-chain V and J trimming. The likely explanation for a cluster of highly shared sequence variants was sequencing artifact. Cytomegalovirus status was reportedly diagnosed by the classifier with high specificity and sensitivity. In a later analysis, specific HLA alleles were associated with 16,000 or so TCR beta sequences at a 0.05 false discovery rate.

The primer mix had 60 Vbeta and 13 Jbeta primers. The method was immunoSEQ multiplex PCR; TCRdb's version includes in-frame clones alone and lacks a portion of them. The sample has about 300,000 clones; about nine tenths are singletons. Sequenced: PBMCs. This clonotype was obtained from a man in his forties or fifties in good health and CMV-seropositive. This chain uses TRBV4-2 with TRBJ2-1; TRBD2 matches 11 bases. CDR3 in amino acids: CASSQNPGLAESSSYNEQFF. CDR3 nucleotide sequence: TGTGCCAGCAGCCAAAACCCGGGACTAGCGGAGTCGAGCTCCTACAATGAGCAGTTCTTC.